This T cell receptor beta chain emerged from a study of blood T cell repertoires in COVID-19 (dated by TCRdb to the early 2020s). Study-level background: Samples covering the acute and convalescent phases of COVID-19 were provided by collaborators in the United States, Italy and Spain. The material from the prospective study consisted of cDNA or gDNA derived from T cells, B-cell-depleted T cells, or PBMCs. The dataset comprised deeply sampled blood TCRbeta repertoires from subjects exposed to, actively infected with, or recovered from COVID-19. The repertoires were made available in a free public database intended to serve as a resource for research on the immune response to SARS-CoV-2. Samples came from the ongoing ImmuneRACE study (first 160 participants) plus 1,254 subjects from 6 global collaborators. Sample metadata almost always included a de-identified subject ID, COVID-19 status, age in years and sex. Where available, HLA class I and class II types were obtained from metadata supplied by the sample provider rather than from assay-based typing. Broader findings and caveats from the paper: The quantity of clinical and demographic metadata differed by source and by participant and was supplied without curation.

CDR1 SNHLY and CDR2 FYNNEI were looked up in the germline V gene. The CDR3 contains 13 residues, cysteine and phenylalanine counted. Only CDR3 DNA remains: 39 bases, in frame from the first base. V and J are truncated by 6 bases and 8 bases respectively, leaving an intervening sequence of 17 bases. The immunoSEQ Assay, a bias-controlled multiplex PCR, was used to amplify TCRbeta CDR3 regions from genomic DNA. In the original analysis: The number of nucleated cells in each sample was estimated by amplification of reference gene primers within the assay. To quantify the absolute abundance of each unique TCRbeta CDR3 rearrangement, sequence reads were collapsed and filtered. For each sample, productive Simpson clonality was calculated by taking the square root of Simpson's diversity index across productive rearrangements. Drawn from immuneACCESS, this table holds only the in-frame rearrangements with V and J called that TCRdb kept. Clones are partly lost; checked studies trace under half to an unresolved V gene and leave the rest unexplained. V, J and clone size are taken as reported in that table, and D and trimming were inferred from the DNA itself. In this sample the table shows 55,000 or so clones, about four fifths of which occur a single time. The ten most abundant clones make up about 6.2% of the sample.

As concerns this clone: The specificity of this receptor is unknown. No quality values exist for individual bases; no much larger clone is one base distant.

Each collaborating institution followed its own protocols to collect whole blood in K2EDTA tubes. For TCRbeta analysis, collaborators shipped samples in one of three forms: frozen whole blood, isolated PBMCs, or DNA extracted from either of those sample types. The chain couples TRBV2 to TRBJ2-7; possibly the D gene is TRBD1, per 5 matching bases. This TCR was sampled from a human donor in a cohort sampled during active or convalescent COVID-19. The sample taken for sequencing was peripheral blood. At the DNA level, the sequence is TGTGCCAGCAGCGAAACAGGTTCGGAAAAGCAGTACTTC. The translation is CASSETGSEKQYF. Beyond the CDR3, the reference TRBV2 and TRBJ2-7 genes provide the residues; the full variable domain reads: EPEVTQTPSHQVTQMGQEVILRCVPISNHLYFYWYRQILGQKVEFLVSFYNNEISEKSEIFDDQFSVERPDGSNFTLKIRSTKLEDSAMYFCASSETGSEKQYFGPGTRLTVT.